This T cell receptor (beta chain) came from a study of control samples from healthy donors and cancer patients. Assay used: immunoSEQ multiplex PCR; TCRdb lists only in-frame clones, some missing. The repertoire holds around 70,000 clones, with 75% to 85% as singletons. V was trimmed by 0 bases and J by 0 bases, leaving 12 bases between them. This CDR3 has 16 residues. Germline V gene data show CDR1 as ENHRY and CDR2 as SYGVKD. The chain employs TRBV10-3 and TRBJ2-7, with D unclear. The sample was blood. The TCR was taken from a man in his 60s in good health. The CDR3 region is CAISESGASNSYEQYF. In DNA, the CDR3 is TGTGCCATCAGTGAGTCAGGAGCGTCGAACTCCTACGAGCAGTACTTC.